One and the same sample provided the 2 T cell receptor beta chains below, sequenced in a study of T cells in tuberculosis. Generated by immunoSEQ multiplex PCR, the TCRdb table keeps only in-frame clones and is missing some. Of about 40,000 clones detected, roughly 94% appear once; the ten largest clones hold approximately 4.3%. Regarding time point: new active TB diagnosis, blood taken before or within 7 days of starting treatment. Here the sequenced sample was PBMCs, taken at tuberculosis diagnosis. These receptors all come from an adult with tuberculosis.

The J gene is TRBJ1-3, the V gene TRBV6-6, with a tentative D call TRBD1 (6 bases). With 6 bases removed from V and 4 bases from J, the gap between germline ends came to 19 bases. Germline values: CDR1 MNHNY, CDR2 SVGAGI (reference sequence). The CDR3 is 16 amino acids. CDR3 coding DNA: TGTGCCAGCAGGCGCCTTCAGGGGTCGGAAGGAAACACCATATATTTT. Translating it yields CASRRLQGSEGNTIYF.

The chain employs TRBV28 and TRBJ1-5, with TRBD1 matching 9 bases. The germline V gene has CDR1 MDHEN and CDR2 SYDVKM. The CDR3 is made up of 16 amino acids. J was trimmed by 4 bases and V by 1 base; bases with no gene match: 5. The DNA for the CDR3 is TGTGCCAGCAGTTTATCAACCGGGACAGGGAATCAGCCCCAGCATTTT. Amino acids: CASSLSTGTGNQPQHF.